One sample yielded the 6 T cell receptor beta chains listed below, sequenced in a study of blood T cell repertoires in COVID-19. Measured with immunoSEQ multiplex PCR; TCRdb has only the in-frame clones, and not every one. The sample has some 49,000 clones, around 86% seen once. Sequencing used peripheral blood. The receptors originated from a woman older than 75 with COVID-19, enrolled during active disease.

The V gene is TRBV15, the J gene TRBJ2-1; D is unclear. CDR1 is LNHNV, CDR2 YYDKDF, per germline (reference sequence). CDR3 length: 15 amino acids. V gave up 6 bases and J gave up 3 bases, with 15 bases separating them. Here the CDR3 DNA reads TGTGCCACCAGGGGCATAGGCCACCTCTACAATGAGCAGTTCTTC. This sequence encodes CATRGIGHLYNEQFF.

J is TRBJ2-2 and V is TRBV25-1; tentatively, D is TRBD1 (6 bases). The length of the CDR3 is 17 residues. Germline V gene lookup returns CDR1 MGHDK and CDR2 SYGVNS. V was pared by 8 bases and J by 4 bases, with 23 bases between. The CDR3 loop is CASAPQQGVSGTGELFF. As DNA, the CDR3 is TGTGCCAGCGCCCCTCAACAGGGAGTATCCGGCACCGGGGAGCTGTTTTTT.

A few counts support this clone. The J gene is TRBJ2-2, the V gene TRBV30; TRBD2 might be the D (5 bases). The CDR3 has 14 amino acids. CDR1 is GTSNPN, CDR2 SVGIG, per germline (reference sequence). V dropped 2 bases and J dropped 3 bases, with 10 bases sitting between them. DNA of the CDR3: TGTGCCTGGAGTTTGGAGCGGTACACCGGGGAGCTGTTTTTT. The encoded protein is CAWSLERYTGELFF.

The chain uses TRBV30 and TRBJ1-5, with 12 bases identical to TRBD1. Germline loops: CDR1 GTSNPN, CDR2 SVGIG (reference sequence). The V gene end was trimmed by 1 base and the J gene end by 7 bases; junction bases not matched to a gene: 14. The CDR3 has 18 residues. CDR3 amino acids: CAWSAPPGQGARRQPQHF. CDR3 coding DNA: TGTGCCTGGAGTGCCCCACCGGGACAGGGGGCGAGGAGACAGCCCCAGCATTTT.

The chain uses TRBV11-2 and TRBJ2-2, with D perhaps TRBD1 (6 bases). The V end lost 1 base, the J end lost 0 bases, and 9 bases lay between the germline ends. The V gene's germline CDR1 is SGHAT and CDR2 FQNNGV. The CDR3 contains 16 residues. The CDR3 here is CASSLGQGPNTGELFF. Here the CDR3 DNA reads TGTGCCAGCAGCTTAGGCCAGGGGCCGAACACCGGGGAGCTGTTTTTT. Looking up the rest from reference TRBV11-2 and TRBJ2-2 gives the full variable domain: EAGVAQSPRYKIIEKRQSVAFWCNPISGHATLYWYQQILGQGPKLLIQFQNNGVVDDSQLPKDRFSAERLKGVDSTLKIQPAKLEDSAVYLCASSLGQGPNTGELFFGEGSRLTVL.

V gene TRBV12-3 or TRBV12-4 combines with J gene TRBJ1-5; D uncertain. V was pared by 6 bases and J by 6 bases, with 9 bases between. The CDR3 is 12 amino acids. DNA of the CDR3: TGTGCCAGCAGGGAAGCGGGTCAGCCCCAGCATTTT. The encoded protein is CASREAGQPQHF.